The 28 T cell receptor beta chains below come from one sample, sequenced in a study of immune evolution from preneoplasia to lung adenocarcinoma (dated by TCRdb to the early 2020s). Libraries were constructed by the immunoSEQ multiplex PCR assay. In its TCRdb copy, this immuneACCESS table keeps in-frame sequences only and misses some clones. Where compared with another copy, unresolved V genes explain less than half of these, and the others have no known cause. The table for this sample lists about 8,200 clones; more than 75% of them were counted only once. About 7.2% of the sample is held by the ten biggest clonotypes. Sequenced sample: FFPE adjacent normal lung tissue. The receptor source for this set is a person between 65 and 79 years old with lung adenocarcinoma.

The count of this clone is one. V gene TRBV29-1 combines with J gene TRBJ1-1, with D unclear. V was trimmed by 7 bases and J by 6 bases, leaving 9 bases between them. From germline, CDR1 is SQVTM and CDR2 ANQGSEA. The CDR3 contains 10 residues. As DNA, the CDR3 is TGCAGCGCCCTTGACCCTGAAGCTTTCTTT. Protein: CSALDPEAFF.

The chain carries TRBV7-3 and TRBJ1-5; 7 positions match TRBD1. The CDR3 is made up of 14 amino acids. Germline-derived CDR1 and CDR2 are SGHTA and FQGTGA. V was pared by 5 bases and J by 2 bases, with 3 bases of the junction left unmatched. The DNA for the CDR3 is TGTGCCAGCAGCCCCACAGGGGGCAATCAGCCCCAGCATTTT. Translation: CASSPTGGNQPQHF.

The chain is built from TRBV6-1 and TRBJ1-2; D call uncertain. Germline lookup yields CDR1 MNHNS and CDR2 SASEGT. Trimming left V 6 bases short and J 7 bases short, with 12 bases between. The length of the CDR3 is 12 residues. The CDR3 sequence: CASRVSLGGYTF. Here the CDR3 DNA reads TGTGCCAGCAGGGTTTCCCTGGGTGGCTACACCTTC.

J is TRBJ2-5 and V is TRBV2; D gene uncertain. The germline CDR1 and CDR2 sequences are SNHLY and FYNNEI. Trimming took off 8 bases at V and 5 bases at J, with 9 bases between the two ends. The CDR3 loop spans 11 amino acids. Here the CDR3 DNA reads TGTGCCAGCGGGTTTGGGGAGACCCAGTACTTC. Its translation is CASGFGETQYF.

The chain links TRBV27 to TRBJ2-5, with a possible D match to TRBD1 (6 bases). This CDR3 contains 15 residues. Germline CDR1 reads MNHEY; CDR2 reads SMNVEV (reference sequence). V shed 7 bases and J shed 11 bases, with 26 bases lying between them. CDR3 in DNA: TGTGCCAGCAAGCTGAGTACGGGACCGGCAGGGGAGCAGTACTTC. Translated, it gives CASKLSTGPAGEQYF.

The chain employs TRBV6-6 and TRBJ2-1; D call uncertain. Per germline, CDR1 MNHNY and CDR2 SVGAGI (reference sequence). There are 16 residues in the CDR3. V lost 5 bases and J lost 0, with 14 bases in between. DNA of the CDR3: TGTGCCAGCAGTGCCGCCGGCGGTAGCTCCTACAATGAGCAGTTCTTC. Protein: CASSAAGGSSYNEQFF.

The genes are TRBV7-9 and TRBJ2-7; either TRBD1 or TRBD2 may supply D (5 bases each). The CDR3 is 12 residues long. Per the germline V gene, CDR1 is SEHNR and CDR2 is FQNEAQ (reference sequence). Trimming removed 6 bases at V and 3 bases at J, with 9 bases between. The CDR3 DNA reads as TGTGCCAGCAGTGGGGGAGTCTACGAGCAGTACTTC. Translated: CASSGGVYEQYF.

The rearrangement links TRBV10-3 to TRBJ2-5, with 8 bases lining up with TRBD2. The CDR3 has 13 amino acids. V shed 5 bases and J 5 bases; nucleotides not matched to a gene: 4. CDR1 and CDR2 (germline): ENHRY, SYGVKD. CDR3 sequence reads: CAISTSGGETQYF. CDR3 nucleotide sequence: TGTGCCATCAGTACCTCGGGGGGGGAGACCCAGTACTTC.

This clone appeared a single time. The chain is built from TRBV19 and TRBJ1-2; 8 nucleotides match TRBD1. The germline CDR1 and CDR2 sequences are LNHDA and SQIVND (reference sequence). The CDR3 sequence is 15 residues long. The junction had 7 bases not matched to a gene; V was cut back by 4 bases and J by 3 bases. The CDR3 region has the DNA TGTGCCAGTAGTACCACCCACAGGGGGGACTATGGCTACACCTTC. Translation gives CASSTTHRGDYGYTF.

This clone was recorded a few times. The V and J genes are TRBV30 and TRBJ1-1; D gene ambiguous. The CDR3 length is 16 residues. V shed 1 base and J shed 0 bases, with 15 bases lying between them. Germline V CDR1 and CDR2: GTSNPN, SVGIG (reference sequence). CDR3 DNA: TGTGCCTGGAGTGGTCAATTTGGGAGTCTGAACACTGAAGCTTTCTTT. Encoded protein: CAWSGQFGSLNTEAFF.

The chain is built from TRBV5-1 and TRBJ2-6; D is undetermined. The CDR3 spans 16 residues. Germline-derived CDR1 and CDR2 are SGHRS and YFSETQ. Trimming took off 2 bases at V and 1 base at J, with 10 bases between the two ends. The CDR3 here is CASSLSGSSGANVLTF. CDR3 coding DNA: TGCGCCAGCAGCTTATCGGGTTCGTCTGGGGCCAACGTCCTGACTTTC.

The V and J genes are TRBV7-2 and TRBJ1-2, with TRBD1 matching over 7 bases. J lost 0 bases, V lost 1 base, and 2 bases had no gene match. Germline V gene lookup returns CDR1 SGHTA and CDR2 FQGNSA. The CDR3 extends over 15 amino acids. In nucleotides, the CDR3 is TGTGCCAGCAGCTTAGTAACAGGGGCTAACTATGGCTACACCTTC. Translation: CASSLVTGANYGYTF.

This chain joins TRBV11-3 and TRBJ1-1; the D is unclear. Trimming stripped 1 base from V and 1 base from J, with 7 bases between. The CDR3 loop spans 14 amino acids. Germline values: CDR1 SGHNT, CDR2 YENEEA. The CDR3 spells CASSLGAGNTEAFF. Here the CDR3 DNA reads TGTGCCAGCAGCTTAGGTGCGGGGAACACTGAAGCTTTCTTT. The full variable domain, completed using reference TRBV11-3 and TRBJ1-1, is EAGVVQSPRYKIIEKKQPVAFWCNPISGHNTLYWYLQNLGQGPELLIRYENEEAVDDSQLPKDRFSAERLKGVDSTLKIQPAELGDSAVYLCASSLGAGNTEAFFGQGTRLTVV.

In DNA, the CDR3 is TGTGCCAGCAGCCCACTCGGAACTGAAGCTTTCTTT. The encoded protein is CASSPLGTEAFF. The chain carries TRBV5-5 and TRBJ1-1; D remains ambiguous. Germline V CDR1 and CDR2: SGHKS, YYEKEE (reference sequence). V was shortened by 4 bases and J by 5 bases, with 9 bases between the two germline ends. The CDR3 runs 12 residues.

The chain's CDR3 is CASTPTTGVTEAFF. CDR3 nucleotides: TGTGCCAGCACCCCGACCACAGGGGTCACTGAAGCTTTCTTT. V is TRBV11-3 and J is TRBJ1-1; the match to TRBD1 covers 7 bases. The V and J ends lost 7 bases and 4 bases, in that order; junction bases with no gene match: 9. Germline assignment: CDR1 SGHNT and CDR2 YENEEA. CDR3 length: 14 residues.

The rearrangement joins TRBV29-1 to TRBJ2-3; D tentatively reads TRBD1 or TRBD2 (5 bases each). V was clipped by 7 bases and J by 6 bases, with 8 bases between them. CDR1 SQVTM and CDR2 ANQGSEA come from the germline V gene. This CDR3 has 10 residues. The CDR3 DNA follows: TGCAGCGCCAGGGAGGATACGCAGTATTTT. Its translation: CSAREDTQYF.

The V gene is TRBV6-1, the J gene TRBJ1-5, with no clear D. Looked up from germline, CDR1 is MNHNS and CDR2 is SASEGT. This CDR3 comprises 14 residues. V was shortened by 6 bases and J by 9 bases, with 18 bases between the two germline ends. DNA of the CDR3: TGTGCCAGCAGGAGTGGGGTCGCTCTGCGGCCCCAGCATTTT. Translating gives CASRSGVALRPQHF.

The rearrangement links TRBV27 to TRBJ1-1, with a weak D call TRBD1 (6 bases). Trimming shortened V by 0 bases and J by 1 base, and 6 bases separated the two germline ends. CDR1 is MNHEY, CDR2 SMNVEV, per germline (reference sequence). The CDR3 covers 14 residues. This chain's CDR3 is CASSLSTGNTEAFF. The CDR3 nucleotides read TGTGCCAGCAGTTTATCGACAGGGAACACTGAAGCTTTCTTT.

This clone was seen once. The rearrangement joins TRBV27 to TRBJ2-7; TRBD2 is a possible D gene (5 bases). Trimming shortened V by 7 bases and J by 6 bases, and 16 bases separated the two germline ends. The CDR3 extends over 13 amino acids. Germline V lookup: CDR1 MNHEY, CDR2 SMNVEV (reference sequence). The CDR3 nucleotides read TGTGCCAGCAACGGACTGGGCTCTGGCGAGCAGTACTTC. The encoded protein is CASNGLGSGEQYF.

The J gene is TRBJ2-7, the V gene TRBV14, with TRBD1 identical over 8 bases. This CDR3 contains 15 residues. Per the germline V gene, CDR1 is SGHDN and CDR2 is FVKESK. Trimming took 1 base from V and 9 from J; bases not matched to a gene: 11. CDR3 DNA: TGTGCCAGCAGCCAAGTCCGCGGACAGGGTAGTGCGCAGTACTTC. The encoded protein is CASSQVRGQGSAQYF.

The sample holds a few counts of this clone. CDR3 bases: TGTGCCTGGAGTGTACGAGGGAGCACAGATACGCAGTATTTT. It translates to CAWSVRGSTDTQYF. The chain joins TRBV30 to TRBJ2-3, with D possibly matching TRBD2 (5 bases). Per the germline V gene, CDR1 is GTSNPN and CDR2 is SVGIG (reference sequence). The CDR3 has 14 residues. The V and J ends lost 0 bases and 0 bases respectively, with 7 bases between them.

For the CDR3, the DNA is TGTGCCAGTAGTGGAGGGACAGGGGGGTACGAGCAGTACTTC. Amino acid sequence: CASSGGTGGYEQYF. This chain uses TRBV19 with TRBJ2-7; the match to TRBD1 covers 11 bases. Unmatched junction bases numbered 4, after V lost 5 bases and J lost 4 bases. The CDR3 spans 14 residues. The V gene's germline CDR1 is LNHDA and CDR2 SQIVND (reference sequence).

The chain recombines TRBV2 with TRBJ1-5; the match to TRBD1 covers 10 bases. The CDR3 has 15 residues. The germline gives CDR1 SNHLY, CDR2 FYNNEI. With 7 bases clipped from V and 5 bases from J, the junction kept 8 bases outside the gene matches. In nucleotides, the CDR3 is TGTGCCAGCATGAGGGACAGGGGAACGGATCAGCCCCAGCATTTT. This gives the protein CASMRDRGTDQPQHF.

This chain joins TRBV4-1 and TRBJ2-7, with D possibly TRBD2 on 5 matching bases. V was clipped by 2 bases and J by 6 bases, with 11 bases between them. The CDR3 has 13 residues. From germline, CDR1 is MGHRA and CDR2 YSYEKL. The CDR3, as DNA: TGCGCCAGCAGCCAATGGCAGAGCGGCGAGCAGTACTTC. It translates to CASSQWQSGEQYF.

The V gene is TRBV7-9, the J gene TRBJ1-4; D is uncertain. V was trimmed by 1 base and J by 5 bases, leaving 5 bases between them. The germline gives CDR1 SEHNR, CDR2 FQNEAQ (reference sequence). This CDR3 comprises 13 residues. Written as DNA, the CDR3 is TGTGCCAGCAGCTTAGGGGCAAATGAAAAACTGTTTTTT. It yields the protein CASSLGANEKLFF.

V and J are TRBV28 and TRBJ1-5; D is possibly TRBD1 (6 bases). Germline-derived CDR1 and CDR2 are MDHEN and SYDVKM. This CDR3 has 15 amino acids. Trimming pared 5 bases from V and 5 bases from J, leaving 16 bases between. The CDR3 loop reads CASSLRGFGDQPQHF. The CDR3 DNA follows: TGTGCCAGCAGTCTCAGGGGATTCGGCGATCAGCCCCAGCATTTT. Drawing the rest from reference TRBV28 and TRBJ1-5, the complete variable domain is DVKVTQSSRYLVKRTGEKVFLECVQDMDHENMFWYRQDPGLGLRLIYFSYDVKMKEKGDIPEGYSVSREKKERFSLILESASTNQTSMYLCASSLRGFGDQPQHFGDGTRLSIL.

V and J are TRBV5-6 and TRBJ2-7; weak D call: TRBD1 (7 bases). From germline, CDR1 is SGHDT and CDR2 YYEEEE. With 4 bases removed from V and 6 bases from J, the gap between germline ends came to 20 bases. CDR3 length: 15 amino acids. For the CDR3, the DNA is TGTGCCAGCAGCCAGAAGGCAGGGGGGTTTTTCGAGCAGTACTTC. Translated, it gives CASSQKAGGFFEQYF.

The rearrangement joins TRBV30 to TRBJ1-2; 7 bases map to TRBD1. The CDR3 has 11 residues. The V segment lost 5 bases and the J segment 9 bases; nucleotides outside the gene matches: 6. Germline V CDR1 and CDR2: GTSNPN, SVGIG (reference sequence). The CDR3 loop reads CAWLRGISYTF. The CDR3, as DNA: TGTGCCTGGCTCAGGGGGATTAGCTACACCTTC.